This TCR beta chain appears in the sequencing data of a study of blood T cell repertoires in COVID-19. This table comes from immunoSEQ multiplex PCR, and its TCRdb copy is limited to in-frame clones, with some not included. The sample has 220,000 or so clones; 86% are singletons. The CDR3 length is 12 residues. Per the germline V gene, CDR1 is LGHDT and CDR2 is YNNKEL (reference sequence). Trimming cost V 5 bases and J 8 bases, with 12 bases left between them. Source material: PBMCs or T cells enriched from blood (not recorded which). V and J are TRBV3-1 (or the pseudogene TRBV3-2) and TRBJ1-1, with D tentatively TRBD1 (5 bases). This receptor was obtained from a woman in her forties or fifties who had recovered from COVID-19. The CDR3 loop reads CASSEGAVEAFF. The CDR3 nucleotides read TGTGCCAGCAGCGAAGGGGCAGTAGAAGCTTTCTTT.